This is a list of T cell receptor beta chains from one sample in a study of T cell repertoires in cytomegalovirus infection. TCRdb analysed the reads with MiXCR anew, one entry per CDR3 protein. Altogether about 310,000 distinct CDR3 sequences are present, roughly 16% being singletons, with the ten largest covering around 12%. Sequencing was performed on PBMCs. These receptors all come from a human donor in good health (CMV status not recorded). Some clones in this sample may be carry-over from other donors' samples. CDR3s include the opening cysteine and the closing phenylalanine or tryptophan. A D gene is named only where the DNA matches it firmly. Not every row has a clone size; where given, it reads once, few, many or a size class.

size,D,J,V,CDR3,DNA
few,TRBD1,TRBJ1-2,TRBV15,CATSRARDSHYGYTF,TGTGCCACCAGCAGAGCCCGGGACAGTCACTATGGCTACACCTTC
NA,NA,TRBJ2-1,TRBV9,CASSIRRDADNEQFF,TGTGCCAGCAGCATACGCCGGGACGCCGACAATGAGCAGTTCTTC
many,NA,TRBJ2-3,TRBV7-9,CASSPPDGATQYF,TGTGCCAGCAGCCCCCCAGATGGGGCGACGCAGTATTTT
NA,NA,TRBJ1-3,TRBV12-3/TRBV12-4,CASSFDNGFAGNTIYF,TGTGCCAGCAGTTTCGACAATGGTTTTGCTGGAAACACCATATATTTT
few,NA,TRBJ2-7,TRBV20-1,CSARDYPGQGISYEQYF,TGCAGTGCTAGAGACTACCCCGGGCAGGGGATCTCCTACGAGCAGTACTTC
few,NA,TRBJ2-7,TRBV27,CASSPGAGRYEQYF,TGTGCCAGCAGTCCCGGGGCAGGGAGGTACGAGCAGTACTTC
NA,TRBD2,TRBJ2-5,TRBV3-1,CASSQAILGLAGIIKETQYF,TGTGCCAGCAGCCAAGCGATCTTAGGACTAGCGGGTATTATCAAAGAGACCCAGTACTTC
NA,NA,TRBJ2-6,TRBV5-4,CASSLGLGAGANVLTF,TGTGCCAGCAGCCTGGGTCTGGGGGCTGGGGCCAACGTCCTGACTTTC
many,NA,TRBJ2-1,TRBV7-2,CASSLEVSSYNEQFF,TGTGCCAGCAGCTTAGAGGTTAGCTCCTACAATGAGCAGTTCTTC
few,NA,TRBJ1-1,TRBV7-9,CASSLEEGVNTEAFF,TGTGCCAGCAGCTTAGAGGAGGGGGTGAACACTGAAGCTTTCTTT
many,NA,TRBJ2-1,TRBV7-9,CASSLGGSAYNEQFF,TGTGCCAGCAGCTTAGGAGGGTCTGCGTACAATGAGCAGTTCTTC
NA,TRBD1,TRBJ2-5,TRBV12-3/TRBV12-4,CASSLRQGGETQYF,TGTGCCAGCAGTCTTCGACAGGGGGGAGAGACCCAGTACTTC
few,NA,TRBJ2-3,TRBV7-3,CASSLTPGSVTDTQYF,TGTGCCAGCAGCTTAACGCCAGGGAGTGTCACAGATACGCAGTATTTT
NA,NA,TRBJ2-3,TRBV28,CASSLGGAWTDTQYF,TGTGCCAGCAGTTTAGGTGGGGCGTGGACAGATACGCAGTATTTT
few,NA,TRBJ1-2,TRBV12-3/TRBV12-4,CASSSNTGGYRGLYGYTF,TGTGCCAGCAGTTCCAACACGGGGGGGTACCGGGGGCTTTATGGCTACACCTTC
NA,NA,TRBJ2-3,TRBV19,CASSPADSPSDTQYF,TGTGCCAGTAGTCCTGCAGACTCCCCCTCGGATACGCAGTATTTT
many,TRBD1,TRBJ1-1,TRBV10-3,CAISERGQGDTEAFF,TGTGCCATCAGTGAACGCGGACAGGGGGACACTGAAGCTTTCTTT
many,NA,TRBJ1-5,TRBV7-6,CASSLHHSNQPQHF,TGTGCCAGCAGCTTACACCATAGCAATCAGCCCCAGCATTTT
few,NA,TRBJ1-1,TRBV20-1,CSVPARRSRNTEAFF,TGCAGTGTCCCCGCGCGCCGGTCCCGTAACACTGAAGCTTTCTTT
many,NA,TRBJ1-2,TRBV3-1,CASSQDREGIYGYTF,TGTGCCAGCAGCCAAGACAGGGAAGGGATCTATGGCTACACCTTC
many,NA,TRBJ1-1,TRBV4-2,CASSQDRAVNTEAFF,TGTGCCAGCAGCCAAGATCGAGCCGTGAACACTGAAGCTTTCTTT
few,NA,TRBJ1-6,TRBV18,CASSPDRTNSPLHF,TGTGCCAGCTCACCCGACAGGACGAATTCACCCCTCCACTTT
many,NA,TRBJ1-1,TRBV10-3,CAISRDIENTEAFF,TGTGCCATCAGCCGGGACATAGAGAACACTGAAGCTTTCTTT
NA,NA,TRBJ2-7,TRBV6-5,CASSYGPRNLYEQYF,TGTGCCAGCAGTTACGGGCCCCGGAACTTATACGAGCAGTACTTC
NA,NA,TRBJ2-7,TRBV4-2,CASSSGQRDEQYF,TGTGCCAGCAGCAGTGGACAGCGGGACGAGCAGTACTTC
NA,NA,TRBJ2-7,TRBV7-4,CASSLARFPYEQYF,TGTGCCAGCAGCCTAGCCCGGTTCCCCTACGAGCAGTACTTC
many,NA,TRBJ1-2,TRBV7-2,CASSPDSNYGYTF,TGTGCCAGCAGCCCAGACAGCAACTATGGCTACACCTTC
NA,TRBD2,TRBJ2-1,TRBV20-1,CSAGLAGGRGEQFF,TGCAGTGCTGGACTAGCGGGGGGGCGGGGTGAGCAGTTCTTC
few,TRBD1,TRBJ2-3,TRBV18,CASSGQGATDTQYF,TGTGCCAGCTCGGGGCAGGGGGCCACAGATACGCAGTATTTT
few,TRBD1,TRBJ1-2,TRBV5-1,CASSLPKNSGQGFYGYTF,TGCGCCAGCAGCTTACCAAAAAATTCGGGACAGGGATTCTATGGCTACACCTTC
many,NA,TRBJ1-4,TRBV6-1,CASSDQATNEKLFF,TGTGCCAGCAGTGACCAAGCAACTAATGAAAAACTGTTTTTT
NA,TRBD1,TRBJ1-6,TRBV28,CASSSGGSGSPLHF,TGTGCCAGCAGTTCAGGGGGAAGCGGTTCACCCCTCCACTTT
few,TRBD2,TRBJ2-5,TRBV20-1,CRPGLGPPQETQYF,TGCAGGCCGGGACTAGGCCCCCCCCAAGAGACCCAGTACTTC
many,NA,TRBJ1-2,TRBV7-2,CASSLVAGQYDGYTF,TGTGCCAGCAGCTTAGTCGCTGGACAATACGATGGCTACACCTTC
NA,TRBD2,TRBJ2-1,TRBV9,CASSGGLAGGNEQFF,TGTGCCAGCAGCGGCGGACTAGCGGGGGGCAATGAGCAGTTCTTC
many,TRBD2,TRBJ2-7,TRBV20-1,CSAKAGTYEQYF,TGCAGTGCTAAAGCGGGAACCTACGAGCAGTACTTC
few,TRBD1,TRBJ1-2,TRBV5-6,CASRSRQGAYGYTF,TGTGCCAGCAGATCGCGGCAGGGGGCGTATGGCTACACCTTC
few,TRBD2,TRBJ2-1,TRBV6-2/TRBV6-3,CASLTSGVPDEQFF,TGTGCCAGCTTGACTAGCGGGGTCCCGGATGAGCAGTTCTTC
NA,NA,TRBJ2-2,TRBV14,CASSQVPTGELFF,TGTGCCAGCAGCCAAGTCCCCACCGGGGAGCTGTTTTTT
many,TRBD1,TRBJ2-3,TRBV28,CASRKQGTDTQYF,TGTGCCAGCAGAAAACAGGGGACAGATACGCAGTATTTT
many,NA,TRBJ1-1,TRBV7-2,CASSLGGLGGRGTEAFF,TGTGCCAGCAGCTTAGGGGGACTGGGAGGGCGTGGCACTGAAGCTTTCTTT
NA,NA,TRBJ1-5,TRBV5-1,CASSLGPDQPQHF,TGCGCCAGCAGCTTGGGACCGGATCAGCCCCAGCATTTT
NA,TRBD1,TRBJ1-4,TRBV7-2,CASSPPTGSREKLFF,TGTGCCAGCAGCCCCCCGACAGGGAGTCGAGAAAAACTGTTTTTT
few,NA,TRBJ2-3,TRBV11-1,CASTSRGATGDTQYF,TGTGCCAGCACCTCCCGTGGGGCCACAGGGGATACGCAGTATTTT
NA,NA,TRBJ2-3,TRBV20-1,CSASLNTQYF,TGCAGTGCTAGCCTCAATACGCAGTATTTT
NA,NA,TRBJ1-3,TRBV20-1,CSAGLGGAGNTIYF,TGCAGTGCTGGCCTGGGGGGCGCTGGAAACACCATATATTTT
NA,TRBD1,TRBJ1-1,TRBV5-4,CASSLGQGLDSEAFF,TGTGCCAGCAGCTTGGGACAGGGATTAGATTCTGAAGCTTTCTTT
NA,NA,TRBJ1-5,TRBV6-5,CASSSGGGPQHF,TGTGCCAGCAGTTCGGGTGGGGGGCCCCAGCATTTT